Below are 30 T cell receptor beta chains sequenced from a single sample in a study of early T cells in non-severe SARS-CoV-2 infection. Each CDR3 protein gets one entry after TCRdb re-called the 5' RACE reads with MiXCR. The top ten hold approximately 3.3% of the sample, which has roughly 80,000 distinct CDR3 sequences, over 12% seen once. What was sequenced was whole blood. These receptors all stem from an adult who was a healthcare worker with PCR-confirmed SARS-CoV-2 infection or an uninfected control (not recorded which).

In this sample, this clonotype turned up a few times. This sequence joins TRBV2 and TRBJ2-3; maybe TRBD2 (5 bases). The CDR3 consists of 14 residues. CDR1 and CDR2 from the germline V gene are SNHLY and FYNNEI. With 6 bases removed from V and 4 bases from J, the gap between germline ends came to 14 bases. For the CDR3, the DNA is TGTGCCAGCAGGAGGGAGAGTAGCGCAGATACGCAGTATTTT. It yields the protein CASRRESSADTQYF.

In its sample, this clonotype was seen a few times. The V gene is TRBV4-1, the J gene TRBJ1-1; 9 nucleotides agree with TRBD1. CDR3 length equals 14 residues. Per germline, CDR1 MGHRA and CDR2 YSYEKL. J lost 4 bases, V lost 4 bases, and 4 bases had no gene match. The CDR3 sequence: CASSPGQGSTEAFF. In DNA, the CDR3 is TGCGCCAGCAGCCCCGGACAGGGGAGCACTGAAGCTTTCTTT.

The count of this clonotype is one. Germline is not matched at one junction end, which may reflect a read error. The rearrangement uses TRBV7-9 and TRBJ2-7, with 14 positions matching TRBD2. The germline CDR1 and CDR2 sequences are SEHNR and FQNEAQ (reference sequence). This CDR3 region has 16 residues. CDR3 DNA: TGTGCCGGCAGCCCTTCGGGACTAGCGGGAGATAACGAGCAGTACTTC. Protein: CAGSPSGLAGDNEQYF.

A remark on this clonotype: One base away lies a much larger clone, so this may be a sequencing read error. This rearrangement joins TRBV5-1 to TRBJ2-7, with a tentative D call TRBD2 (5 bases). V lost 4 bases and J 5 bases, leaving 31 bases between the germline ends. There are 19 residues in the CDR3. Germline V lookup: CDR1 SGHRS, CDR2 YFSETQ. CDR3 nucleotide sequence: TGCGCCAGCAGCAATCCCCAACCTTACCCGGGAAAAAGTACCCACGAGCAGTACTTC. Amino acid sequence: CASSNPQPYPGKSTHEQYF.

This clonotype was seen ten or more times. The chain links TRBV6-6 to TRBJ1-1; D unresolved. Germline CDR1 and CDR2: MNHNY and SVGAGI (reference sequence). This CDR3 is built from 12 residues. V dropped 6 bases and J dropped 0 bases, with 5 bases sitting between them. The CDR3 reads CASSRLNTEAFF. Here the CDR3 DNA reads TGTGCCAGCAGCAGACTGAACACTGAAGCTTTCTTT.

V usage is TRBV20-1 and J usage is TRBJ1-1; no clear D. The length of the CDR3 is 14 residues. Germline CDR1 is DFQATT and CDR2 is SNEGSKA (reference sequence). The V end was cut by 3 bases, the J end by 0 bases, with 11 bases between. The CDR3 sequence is CSARNGLLNTEAFF. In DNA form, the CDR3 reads TGCAGTGCTAGGAACGGGCTATTGAACACTGAAGCTTTCTTT.

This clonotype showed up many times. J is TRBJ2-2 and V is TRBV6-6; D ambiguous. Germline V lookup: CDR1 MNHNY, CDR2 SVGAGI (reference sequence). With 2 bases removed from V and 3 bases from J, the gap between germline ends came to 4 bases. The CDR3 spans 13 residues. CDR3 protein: CASSYRDTGELFF. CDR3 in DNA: TGTGCCAGCAGTTACAGGGACACCGGGGAGCTGTTTTTT.

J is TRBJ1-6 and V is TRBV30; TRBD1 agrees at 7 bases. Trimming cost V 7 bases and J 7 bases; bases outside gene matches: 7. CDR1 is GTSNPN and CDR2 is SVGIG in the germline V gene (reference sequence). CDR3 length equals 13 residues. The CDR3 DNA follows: TGTGCCTACACAGGGGTATGGAATTCACCCCTCCACTTT. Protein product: CAYTGVWNSPLHF. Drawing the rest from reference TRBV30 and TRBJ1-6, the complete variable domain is SQTIHQWPATLVQPVGSPLSLECTVEGTSNPNLYWYRQAAGRGLQLLFYSVGIGQISSEVPQNLSASRPQDRQFILSSKKLLLSDSGFYLCAYTGVWNSPLHFGNGTRLTVT.

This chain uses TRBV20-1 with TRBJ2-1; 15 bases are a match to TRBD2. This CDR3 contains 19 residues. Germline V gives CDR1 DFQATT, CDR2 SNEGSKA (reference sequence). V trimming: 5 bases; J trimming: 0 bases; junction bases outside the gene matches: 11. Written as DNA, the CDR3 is TGCAGTGCTCCTTCCCCGGGACTAGCGGGGGGTTCCTCCTACAATGAGCAGTTCTTC. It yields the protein CSAPSPGLAGGSSYNEQFF.

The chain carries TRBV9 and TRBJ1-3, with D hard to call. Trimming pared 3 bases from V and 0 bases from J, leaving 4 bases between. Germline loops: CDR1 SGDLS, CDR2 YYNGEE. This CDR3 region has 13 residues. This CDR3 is CASSGTSGNTIYF. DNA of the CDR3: TGTGCCAGCAGCGGGACCTCTGGAAACACCATATATTTT. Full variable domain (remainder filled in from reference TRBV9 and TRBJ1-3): DSGVTQTPKHLITATGQRVTLRCSPRSGDLSVYWYQQSLDQGLQFLIQYYNGEERAKGNILERFSAQQFPDLHSELNLSSLELGDSALYFCASSGTSGNTIYFGEGSWLTVV.

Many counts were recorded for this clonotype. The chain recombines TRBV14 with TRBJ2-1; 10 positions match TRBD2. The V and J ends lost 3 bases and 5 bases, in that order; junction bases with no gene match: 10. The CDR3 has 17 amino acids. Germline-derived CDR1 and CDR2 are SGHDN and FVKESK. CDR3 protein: CASSHASGLALHNEQFF. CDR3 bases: TGTGCCAGCAGCCATGCCTCGGGACTAGCGCTTCACAATGAGCAGTTCTTC.

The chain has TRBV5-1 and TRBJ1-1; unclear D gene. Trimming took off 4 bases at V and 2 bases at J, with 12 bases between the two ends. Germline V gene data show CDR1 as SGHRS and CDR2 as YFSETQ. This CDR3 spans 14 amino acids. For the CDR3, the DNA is TGCGCCAGCAGCCTTCAGCGGATAAACACTGAAGCTTTCTTT. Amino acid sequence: CASSLQRINTEAFF.

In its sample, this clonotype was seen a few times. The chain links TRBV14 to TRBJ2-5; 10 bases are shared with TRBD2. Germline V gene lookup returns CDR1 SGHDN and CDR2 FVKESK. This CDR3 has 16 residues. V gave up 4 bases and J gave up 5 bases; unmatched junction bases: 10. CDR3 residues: CASSRPSGRGEETQYF. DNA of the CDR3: TGTGCCAGCAGCCGACCTAGCGGGAGAGGAGAGGAGACCCAGTACTTC.

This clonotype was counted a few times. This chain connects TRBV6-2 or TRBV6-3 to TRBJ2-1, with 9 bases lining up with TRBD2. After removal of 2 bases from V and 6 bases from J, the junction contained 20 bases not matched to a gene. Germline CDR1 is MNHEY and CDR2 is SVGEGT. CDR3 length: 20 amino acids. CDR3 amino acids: CASSYPRESGRTTVTNEQFF. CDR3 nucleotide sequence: TGTGCCAGCAGTTACCCCCGGGAAAGCGGGAGGACCACCGTTACCAATGAGCAGTTCTTC.

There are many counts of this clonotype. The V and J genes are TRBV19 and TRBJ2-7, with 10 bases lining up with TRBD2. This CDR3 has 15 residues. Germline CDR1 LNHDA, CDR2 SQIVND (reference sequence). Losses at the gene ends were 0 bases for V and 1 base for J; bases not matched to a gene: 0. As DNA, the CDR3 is TGTGCCAGTAGTATAGATAGCGGGAGGTCCTACGAGCAGTACTTC. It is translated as CASSIDSGRSYEQYF.

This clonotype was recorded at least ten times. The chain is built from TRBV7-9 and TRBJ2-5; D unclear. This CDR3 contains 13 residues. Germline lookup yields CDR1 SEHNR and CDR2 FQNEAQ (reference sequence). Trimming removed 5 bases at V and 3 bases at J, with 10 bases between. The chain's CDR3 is CASSTNEEETQYF. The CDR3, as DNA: TGTGCCAGCAGCACCAATGAGGAAGAGACCCAGTACTTC. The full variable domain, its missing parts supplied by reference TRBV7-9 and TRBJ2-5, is DTGVSQNPRHKITKRGQNVTFRCDPISEHNRLYWYRQTLGQGPEFLTYFQNEAQLEKSRLLSDRFSAERPKGSFSTLEIQRTEQGDSAMYLCASSTNEEETQYFGPGTRLLVL.

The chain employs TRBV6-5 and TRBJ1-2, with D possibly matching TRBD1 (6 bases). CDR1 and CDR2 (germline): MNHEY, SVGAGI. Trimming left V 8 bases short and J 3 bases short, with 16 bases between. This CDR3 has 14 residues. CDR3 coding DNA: TGTGCCAGCTTGCCAGGGGAGGGTGACTATGGCTACACCTTC. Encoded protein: CASLPGEGDYGYTF.

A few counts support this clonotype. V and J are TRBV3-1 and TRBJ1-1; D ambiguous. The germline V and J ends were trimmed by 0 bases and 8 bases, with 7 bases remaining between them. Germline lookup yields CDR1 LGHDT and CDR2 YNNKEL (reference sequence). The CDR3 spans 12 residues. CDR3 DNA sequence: TGTGCCAGCAGCCAAGATGTGTCGGAAGCTTTCTTT. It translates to CASSQDVSEAFF.

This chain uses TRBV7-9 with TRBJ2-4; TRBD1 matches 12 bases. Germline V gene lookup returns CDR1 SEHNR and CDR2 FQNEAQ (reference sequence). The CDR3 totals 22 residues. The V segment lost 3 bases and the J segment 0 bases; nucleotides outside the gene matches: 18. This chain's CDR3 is CASSFVFRDRGRGELAKNIQYF. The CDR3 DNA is TGTGCCAGCAGCTTCGTCTTCCGGGACAGGGGGCGAGGGGAGCTAGCCAAAAACATTCAGTACTTC.

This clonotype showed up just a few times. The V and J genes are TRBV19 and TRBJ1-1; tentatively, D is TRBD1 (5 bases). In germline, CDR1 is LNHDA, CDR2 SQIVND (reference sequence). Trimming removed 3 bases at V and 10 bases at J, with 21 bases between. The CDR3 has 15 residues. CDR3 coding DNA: TGTGCCAGTAGTATGGGGCTGATGTGGGTCGCCGGAGCTTTCTTT. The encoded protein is CASSMGLMWVAGAFF.

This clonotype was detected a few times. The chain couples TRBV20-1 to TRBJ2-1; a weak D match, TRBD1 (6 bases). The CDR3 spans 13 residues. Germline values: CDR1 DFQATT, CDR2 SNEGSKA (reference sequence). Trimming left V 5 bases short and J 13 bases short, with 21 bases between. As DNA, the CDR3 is TGCAGTGCTGCTACCGGGACGGCAGGGGAACAGTTCTTC. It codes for CSAATGTAGEQFF.

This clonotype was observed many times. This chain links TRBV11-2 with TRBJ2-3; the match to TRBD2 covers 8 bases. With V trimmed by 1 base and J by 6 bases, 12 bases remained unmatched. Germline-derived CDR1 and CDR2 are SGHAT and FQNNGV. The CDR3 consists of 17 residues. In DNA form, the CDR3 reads TGTGCCAGCAGCTTAGGCGTTCCAGCGGGAGTCTCGGATACGCAGTATTTT. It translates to CASSLGVPAGVSDTQYF.

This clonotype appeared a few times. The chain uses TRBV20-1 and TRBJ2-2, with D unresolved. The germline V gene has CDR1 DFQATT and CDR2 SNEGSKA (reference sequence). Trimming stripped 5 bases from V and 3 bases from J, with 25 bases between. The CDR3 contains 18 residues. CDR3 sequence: CSASRLRAPEPDTGELFF. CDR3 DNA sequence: TGCAGTGCTTCCCGTCTTCGGGCACCCGAACCTGACACCGGGGAGCTGTTTTTT.

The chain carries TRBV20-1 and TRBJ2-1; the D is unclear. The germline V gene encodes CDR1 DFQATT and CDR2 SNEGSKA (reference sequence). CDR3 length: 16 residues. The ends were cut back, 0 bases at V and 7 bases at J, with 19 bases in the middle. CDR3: CSARDLVRDVTNEQFF. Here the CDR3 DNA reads TGCAGTGCTAGAGATCTGGTCCGAGACGTTACAAATGAGCAGTTCTTC.

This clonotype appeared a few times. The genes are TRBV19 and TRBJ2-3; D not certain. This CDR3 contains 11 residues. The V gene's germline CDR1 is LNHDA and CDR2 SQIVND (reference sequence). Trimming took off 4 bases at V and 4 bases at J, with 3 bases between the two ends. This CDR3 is CASSTADTQYF. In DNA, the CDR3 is TGTGCCAGTAGTACGGCAGATACGCAGTATTTT.

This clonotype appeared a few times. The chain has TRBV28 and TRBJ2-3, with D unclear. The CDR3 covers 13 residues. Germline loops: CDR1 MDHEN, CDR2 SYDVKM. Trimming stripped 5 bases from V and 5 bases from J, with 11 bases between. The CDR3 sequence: CASSLIGRDTQYF. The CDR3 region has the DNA TGTGCCAGCAGTCTTATCGGAAGAGATACGCAGTATTTT.

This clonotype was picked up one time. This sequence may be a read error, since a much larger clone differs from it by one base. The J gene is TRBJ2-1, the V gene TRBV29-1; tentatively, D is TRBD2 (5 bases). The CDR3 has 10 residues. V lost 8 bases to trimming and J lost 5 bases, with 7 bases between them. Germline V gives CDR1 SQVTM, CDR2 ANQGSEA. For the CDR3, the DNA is TGCAGCCTAGCTGACAATGAGCAGTTCTTC. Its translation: CSLADNEQFF.

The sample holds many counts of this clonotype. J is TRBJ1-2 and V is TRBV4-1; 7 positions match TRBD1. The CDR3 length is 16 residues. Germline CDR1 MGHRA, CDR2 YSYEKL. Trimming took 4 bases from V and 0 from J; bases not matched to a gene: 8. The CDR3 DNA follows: TGCGCCAGCAGCCCCGATACAGGGGAAGCTAACTATGGCTACACCTTC. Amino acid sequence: CASSPDTGEANYGYTF.

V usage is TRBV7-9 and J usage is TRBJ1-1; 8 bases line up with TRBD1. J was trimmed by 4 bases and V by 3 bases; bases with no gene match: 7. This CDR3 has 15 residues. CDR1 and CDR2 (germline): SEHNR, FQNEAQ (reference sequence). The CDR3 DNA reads TGTGCCAGCAGCTTTCAGGGGGCGGTGGGCACTGAAGCTTTCTTT. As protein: CASSFQGAVGTEAFF.

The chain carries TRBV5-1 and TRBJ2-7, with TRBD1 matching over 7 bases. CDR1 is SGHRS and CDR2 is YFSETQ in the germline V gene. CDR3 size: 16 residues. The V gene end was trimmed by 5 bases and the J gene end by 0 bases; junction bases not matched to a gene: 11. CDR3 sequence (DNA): TGCGCCAGCAGTGCAATAGGGACAGCGAGCTCCTACGAGCAGTACTTC. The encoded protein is CASSAIGTASSYEQYF.